This TCR beta chain was identified in a study of T cells in Graves' hyperthyroidism and ophthalmopathy. RNA transcripts were the template for amplifying TCR beta CDR3 regions. During a first-round RT-PCR of the TCR CDR3, the HTBI primer set was used. TCRdb itself ran the multiplex PCR reads through MiXCR, one entry per CDR3 protein. Altogether about 360,000 distinct CDR3 sequences are present, less than 15% being singletons, with the ten largest covering 9% to 9.5%. The CDR3 consists of 15 residues. With V trimmed by 5 bases and J by 5 bases, 10 bases remained unmatched. Germline V lookup: CDR1 LNHDA, CDR2 SQIVND (reference sequence). A few counts support this clonotype.

This TCR derives from a woman younger than 35 with Graves' hyperthyroidism. Sequencing used blood. The V and J genes are TRBV19 and TRBJ1-1, with 8 bases that match TRBD1. The CDR3 DNA follows: TGTGCCAGTAGTGCGCGAGGACAGGGAGGAACTGAAGCTTTCTTT. Amino acids: CASSARGQGGTEAFF.